Here is one TCR beta chain with its context. The V gene lost 2 bases and the J gene lost 7 bases, with 15 bases spanning the gap. Looked up from germline, CDR1 is KGHSH and CDR2 is LQKENI. This CDR3 spans 15 amino acids. The source of the sample is a study of blood T cell repertoires in COVID-19. Looking at the study overall: Samples taken during acute and convalescent COVID-19 were collected in the United States, Italy and Spain. T cells, B-cell-depleted T cells, or PBMCs supplied cDNA or gDNA.

Authors' methods: Estimates of nucleated cell counts were drawn from the amplification of reference gene primers. Libraries were prepared by immunoSEQ multiplex PCR; TCRdb keeps only in-frame clonotypes and omits some of them. V, J and clone size were drawn from that table, and D and trimming were deduced from the DNA. The sample lists about 100,000 clones; about 87% were seen once. Sequencing was performed on peripheral blood. The clonotype comes from a man between 45 and 60 years old with active or convalescent COVID-19. This sequence joins TRBV18 and TRBJ1-5, with TRBD1 as a possible D gene (6 bases). CDR3 region: CASSPEGRGRQPQHF. For the CDR3, the DNA is TGTGCCAGCTCACCAGAAGGCAGGGGTCGGCAGCCCCAGCATTTT.